Following are 29 T cell receptor beta chains from one sample sequenced in a study of T cell changes during pregnancy in multiple sclerosis. The method was immunoSEQ multiplex PCR; TCRdb's version includes in-frame clones alone and lacks a portion of them. The sample includes 40,000 to 55,000 clones, about 92% of them seen just once. Sequenced material: CD4+ T cells from peripheral blood mononuclear cells, taken before pregnancy. The receptors come from a female donor with multiple sclerosis, enrolled in a pregnancy study.

This clone was found once. This sequence joins TRBV28 and TRBJ1-2, with D maybe TRBD1 (6 bases). Germline CDR1 reads MDHEN; CDR2 reads SYDVKM. Deletions cut 6 bases from V and 1 base from J, with 18 bases between. The CDR3 is 16 residues long. The CDR3 loop is CASSYNLEGGNYGYTF. CDR3 nucleotide sequence: TGTGCCAGCAGCTACAACTTAGAAGGGGGTAACTATGGCTACACCTTC.

The gene calls are TRBV30 and TRBJ1-1; D possibly corresponds to TRBD1 (5 bases). From germline, CDR1 is GTSNPN and CDR2 SVGIG (reference sequence). The CDR3 runs 10 residues. V gave up 5 bases and J gave up 8 bases, with 9 bases separating them. In DNA, the CDR3 is TGTGCCTGGTTACAGGCGGAAGCTTTCTTT. This gives the protein CAWLQAEAFF.

V is TRBV21-1 and J is TRBJ1-1. TRBV21-1 is termed a pseudogene. CDR3 length: 15 residues. CDR3 sequence: CASLAGEKLDTEAFF. DNA for the CDR3: TGTGCCAGTCTCGCGGGGGAAAAATTGGACACTGAAGCTTTCTTT.

This clone was recorded only once. The genes are TRBV19 and TRBJ2-7; TRBD1 matches at 10 bases. CDR3 length equals 15 residues. Germline V gene sequence: CDR1 LNHDA, CDR2 SQIVND (reference sequence). Trimming took 4 bases from V and 6 from J; bases not matched to a gene: 9. CDR3 loop: CASSTSGTGESEQYF. The CDR3 DNA is TGTGCCAGTAGTACCTCCGGGACAGGGGAAAGCGAGCAGTACTTC.

The chain combines TRBV29-1 with TRBJ1-1; unclear D gene. V lost 7 bases to trimming and J lost 8 bases, with 17 bases between them. Germline CDR1 reads SQVTM; CDR2 reads ANQGSEA. The CDR3 sequence is 12 residues long. The DNA for the CDR3 is TGCAGCGCTTTAACTCCCGGGAGAGAAGCTTTCTTT. It specifies CSALTPGREAFF.

V usage is TRBV19 and J usage is TRBJ2-1, with 9 bases fitting TRBD1. The germline gives CDR1 LNHDA, CDR2 SQIVND (reference sequence). V shed 4 bases, J shed 4 bases, and the junction held 8 bases outside the gene matches. The CDR3 loop spans 16 amino acids. The DNA of the CDR3 is TGTGCCAGTAGTAAACCCCGGGACAGGGTATACAATGAGCAGTTCTTC. Translating it yields CASSKPRDRVYNEQFF.

The chain uses TRBV5-1 and TRBJ2-7, with 10 positions matching TRBD2. The CDR3 loop spans 15 amino acids. Germline loops: CDR1 SGHRS, CDR2 YFSETQ. Trimming cost V 4 bases and J 3 bases; bases outside gene matches: 7. CDR3 nucleotides: TGCGCCAGCAGCGGGACTAGCGTCTACGGCTACGAGCAGTACTTC. Encoded protein: CASSGTSVYGYEQYF.

This chain joins TRBV5-4 and TRBJ1-1; D possibly corresponds to TRBD1 (6 bases). Trimming removed 6 bases at V and 0 bases at J, with 30 bases between. CDR3 length equals 20 residues. The germline V gene encodes CDR1 SGHNT and CDR2 YYREEE (reference sequence). In nucleotides, the CDR3 is TGTGCCAGCAACCGCGAGGGCAGGGGCGGAAAAATTTTCGTGAACACTGAAGCTTTCTTT. Translated: CASNREGRGGKIFVNTEAFF.

The rearrangement uses TRBV9 and TRBJ1-4; D remains unclear. V was pared by 4 bases and J by 7 bases, with 17 bases between. The CDR3 is 15 residues long. CDR1 is SGDLS, CDR2 YYNGEE, per germline. The CDR3 protein is CASSTSAAVAEKLFF. The CDR3 bases are TGTGCCAGCAGCACATCGGCGGCGGTGGCTGAAAAACTGTTTTTT.

The genes are TRBV2 and TRBJ2-2; TRBD2 aligns across 7 bases. The V gene end was trimmed by 6 bases and the J gene end by 0 bases; junction bases not matched to a gene: 7. The CDR3 loop spans 16 amino acids. Germline CDR1 is SNHLY and CDR2 is FYNNEI. This CDR3 is CASSGRLAANTGELFF. CDR3 DNA: TGTGCCAGCAGCGGGAGGCTAGCGGCGAACACCGGGGAGCTGTTTTTT.

V and J are TRBV25-1 and TRBJ1-2, with TRBD1 matching over 7 bases. The CDR3 totals 12 residues. The germline gives CDR1 MGHDK, CDR2 SYGVNS. The V segment lost 5 bases and the J segment 8 bases; nucleotides outside the gene matches: 5. The CDR3 coding sequence is TGTGCCAGCAGTACAGGGGCCTGGGGCTACACCTTC. This encodes CASSTGAWGYTF.

The rearrangement uses TRBV19 and TRBJ2-3, with D perhaps matching TRBD2 (6 bases). Germline CDR1 LNHDA, CDR2 SQIVND (reference sequence). The CDR3 totals 15 residues. V shed 5 bases and J shed 0 bases, with 12 bases lying between them. The CDR3 loop is CASSAVAVSTDTQYF. The CDR3 region has the DNA TGTGCCAGTAGTGCAGTAGCGGTAAGCACAGATACGCAGTATTTT.

This sequence joins TRBV27 and TRBJ2-7; D is possibly TRBD1 (6 bases). Germline loops: CDR1 MNHEY, CDR2 SMNVEV (reference sequence). Trimming left V 2 bases short and J 3 bases short, with 20 bases between. CDR3 length: 17 amino acids. The CDR3 loop is CASSLPTGQWDHYEQYF. The CDR3 DNA reads TGTGCCAGCAGTTTACCAACCGGACAGTGGGATCACTACGAGCAGTACTTC.

The rearrangement links TRBV19 to TRBJ1-2; 10 bases are shared with TRBD1. Germline loops: CDR1 LNHDA, CDR2 SQIVND (reference sequence). CDR3 size: 13 residues. The V gene end was trimmed by 5 bases and the J gene end by 6 bases; junction bases not matched to a gene: 3. Here the CDR3 reads CASSYGTGDGYTF. CDR3 nucleotide sequence: TGTGCCAGTAGTTATGGGACAGGGGATGGCTACACCTTC.

The rearrangement uses TRBV4-2 and TRBJ2-1; 11 nucleotides line up with TRBD2. There are 17 residues in the CDR3. Germline lookup yields CDR1 LGHNA and CDR2 YNFKEQ. Losses at the gene ends were 5 bases for V and 9 bases for J; bases not matched to a gene: 15. The CDR3 protein is CASSKALGTSGGGEQFF. The DNA of the CDR3 is TGTGCCAGCAGCAAAGCGCTAGGGACTAGCGGAGGCGGTGAGCAGTTCTTC.

This clone has only one observation. The chain links TRBV28 to TRBJ2-7; no clear D gene. Germline CDR1 reads MDHEN; CDR2 reads SYDVKM. This CDR3 is 13 amino acids long. The germline V and J ends were trimmed by 8 bases and 0 bases, with 11 bases remaining between them. CDR3 DNA sequence: TGTGCCAGCTGGAGCAGCCGCTCCTACGAGCAGTACTTC. It specifies CASWSSRSYEQYF.

The rearrangement joins TRBV5-1 to TRBJ2-5; tentatively, D is TRBD1 (5 bases). Trimming removed 2 bases from V and 3 bases from J, with 11 bases in between. The germline V gene encodes CDR1 SGHRS and CDR2 YFSETQ. The CDR3 is 14 residues long. The CDR3 spells CASSFQDTKETQYF. The CDR3 DNA sequence: TGCGCCAGCAGCTTTCAGGACACTAAAGAGACCCAGTACTTC.

The chain is built from TRBV27 and TRBJ2-7, with 8 positions matching TRBD2. Germline V gives CDR1 MNHEY, CDR2 SMNVEV (reference sequence). With V trimmed by 0 bases and J by 3 bases, 13 bases remained unmatched. The CDR3 runs to 18 residues. The CDR3 region has the DNA TGTGCCAGCAGTTTATCCCCCGCAACAGCGGGGGACCTCTACGAGCAGTACTTC. As protein: CASSLSPATAGDLYEQYF.

This chain links TRBV7-8 with TRBJ2-7; no clear D. V lost 1 base, J lost 0 bases, and 10 bases lay in between. Germline V gene sequence: CDR1 SGHVS, CDR2 FQNEAQ. There are 15 residues in the CDR3. The chain's CDR3 is CASSLVPGISYEQYF. The CDR3 DNA sequence: TGTGCCAGCAGCTTAGTACCAGGTATCTCCTACGAGCAGTACTTC.

The chain combines TRBV4-3 with TRBJ1-2; D is unresolved. With 0 bases removed from V and 0 bases from J, the gap between germline ends came to 14 bases. Per germline, CDR1 LGHNA and CDR2 YSLEER. This CDR3 comprises 17 residues. The CDR3 sequence is CASSQEGTPLANYGYTF. CDR3 nucleotides: TGCGCCAGCAGCCAAGAGGGCACACCTTTAGCTAACTATGGCTACACCTTC.

This clone was counted a single time. The V and J genes are TRBV6-6 and TRBJ1-4; 8 bases fit TRBD1. Looked up from germline, CDR1 is MNHNY and CDR2 is SVGAGI (reference sequence). Trimming took 0 bases from V and 7 from J; bases not matched to a gene: 4. This CDR3 has 15 amino acids. The CDR3 loop is CASSYSDRAAEKLFF. The CDR3 coding sequence is TGTGCCAGCAGTTACTCGGACAGGGCGGCTGAAAAACTGTTTTTT.

This clone was seen a few times. V is TRBV13 and J is TRBJ2-3, with D possibly being TRBD1 (5 bases). The length of the CDR3 is 14 residues. The V gene lost 5 bases and the J gene lost 3 bases, with 12 bases spanning the gap. CDR1 is PRHDT and CDR2 is FYEKMQ in the germline V gene (reference sequence). The CDR3 protein is CASSAKGKTDTQYF. The CDR3 DNA follows: TGTGCCAGCAGCGCTAAGGGGAAGACAGATACGCAGTATTTT.

This chain uses TRBV5-1 with TRBJ1-1; TRBD1 matches at 12 bases. This CDR3 has 14 amino acids. J was trimmed by 8 bases and V by 4 bases; bases with no gene match: 6. Germline V lookup: CDR1 SGHRS, CDR2 YFSETQ. DNA for the CDR3: TGCGCCAGCAGCCGGGACAGGGGGCTTAGGGAAGCTTTCTTT. This gives the protein CASSRDRGLREAFF.

The gene calls are TRBV2 and TRBJ2-1, with D perhaps TRBD2 (6 bases). The CDR3 contains 11 residues. With 6 bases removed from V and 9 bases from J, the gap between germline ends came to 9 bases. CDR1 and CDR2 (germline): SNHLY, FYNNEI. The CDR3 protein is CASSREIEQFF. CDR3 nucleotides: TGTGCCAGCAGCCGGGAGATTGAGCAGTTCTTC.

The chain carries TRBV28 and TRBJ1-1; 7 bases agree with TRBD1. This CDR3 has 13 residues. Per germline, CDR1 MDHEN and CDR2 SYDVKM. With V trimmed by 5 bases and J by 8 bases, 8 bases remained unmatched. The CDR3 reads CASSIPQGGEAFF. The CDR3 DNA is TGTGCCAGCAGTATACCTCAGGGGGGAGAAGCTTTCTTT. Full variable domain (rest looked up from reference TRBV28 and TRBJ1-1): DVKVTQSSRYLVKRTGEKVFLECVQDMDHENMFWYRQDPGLGLRLIYFSYDVKMKEKGDIPEGYSVSREKKERFSLILESASTNQTSMYLCASSIPQGGEAFFGQGTRLTVV.

This chain connects TRBV5-1 to TRBJ2-3; 8 bases line up with TRBD2. Germline V CDR1 and CDR2: SGHRS, YFSETQ. J gave up 4 bases and V 0 bases, and 7 bases lay outside the gene matches. CDR3 length equals 16 residues. CDR3 DNA: TGCGCCAGCAGCTTGGCCGTCGGGAGGGCCGCAGATACGCAGTATTTT. Translated, it gives CASSLAVGRAADTQYF.

The gene calls are TRBV4-1 and TRBJ2-1, with a tentative D call TRBD2 (5 bases). The germline V gene has CDR1 MGHRA and CDR2 YSYEKL. V dropped 0 bases and J dropped 3 bases, with 15 bases sitting between them. The CDR3 is made up of 17 amino acids. CDR3 DNA sequence: TGCGCCAGCAGCCAAGAGACGGGAACACGGATCTACAATGAGCAGTTCTTC. This encodes CASSQETGTRIYNEQFF.

The chain is built from TRBV7-9 and TRBJ1-2; 10 nucleotides line up with TRBD1. The germline CDR1 and CDR2 sequences are SEHNR and FQNEAQ (reference sequence). Trimming took 5 bases from V and 8 from J; bases not matched to a gene: 8. The CDR3 covers 14 residues. The CDR3 DNA is TGTGCCAGCAGCCAATTAGACAGGGGGCGAGGCTACACCTTC. Protein: CASSQLDRGRGYTF.

The V call is TRBV5-1, the J call TRBJ1-2; D is unclear. Trimming removed 3 bases at V and 8 bases at J, with 14 bases between. Looked up from germline, CDR1 is SGHRS and CDR2 is YFSETQ. The CDR3 sequence is 13 residues long. CDR3 sequence: CASSSNFRGGYTF. For the CDR3, the DNA is TGCGCCAGCAGCTCGAACTTTCGGGGAGGCTACACCTTC.